Below, 23 T cell receptor beta chains from the same sample are listed, as sequenced in a study of T cell responses to AZD1222 COVID-19 vaccine. The method was immunoSEQ multiplex PCR; TCRdb's version includes in-frame clones alone and lacks a portion of them. Of about 140,000 clones in the sample, more than 80% are singletons; the top ten hold over 0.9%. Material: peripheral blood, obtained on day 0 of MenACWY control vaccination. These receptor sequences come from an adult in good health.

This chain connects TRBV15 to TRBJ1-5, with D maybe TRBD1 (5 bases). This CDR3 is 16 amino acids long. V was pared by 5 bases and J by 5 bases, with 19 bases between. Germline CDR1 LNHNV, CDR2 YYDKDF (reference sequence). The CDR3 DNA follows: TGTGCCACCAGCGGACGTGGGGGGACGGGGGATCAGCCCCAGCATTTT. Translating it yields CATSGRGGTGDQPQHF.

This chain connects TRBV2 to TRBJ1-1, with D possibly being TRBD1 (6 bases). The CDR3 runs to 16 residues. Germline V gives CDR1 SNHLY, CDR2 FYNNEI. Trimming pared 4 bases from V and 2 bases from J, leaving 17 bases between. The CDR3 nucleotides read TGTGCCAGCAGTGGGCCTAAACAGGGAAGTAACACTGAAGCTTTCTTT. Translated, it gives CASSGPKQGSNTEAFF.

The chain joins TRBV19 to TRBJ2-1; D perhaps matches TRBD1 (6 bases). Germline CDR1 is LNHDA and CDR2 is SQIVND (reference sequence). Trimming took off 6 bases at V and 3 bases at J, with 9 bases between the two ends. This CDR3 contains 13 residues. CDR3 region: CASRGAVYNEQFF. CDR3 bases: TGTGCCAGTAGGGGGGCCGTCTACAATGAGCAGTTCTTC.

The chain uses TRBV14 and TRBJ2-3, with a possible D match to TRBD2 (6 bases). The germline gives CDR1 SGHDN, CDR2 FVKESK. This CDR3 has 17 amino acids. V lost 1 base, J lost 2 bases, and 16 bases lay in between. The CDR3 DNA reads TGTGCCAGCAGCCAAGGATCGTCGGCGGGGTCCACAGATACGCAGTATTTT. This encodes CASSQGSSAGSTDTQYF.

The chain carries TRBV7-8 and TRBJ1-5; TRBD1 is a possible D gene (5 bases). The CDR3 covers 16 residues. CDR1 and CDR2 (germline): SGHVS, FQNEAQ. V shed 3 bases and J shed 2 bases, with 14 bases lying between them. The CDR3 spells CASSFVRGLGNQPQHF. Here the CDR3 DNA reads TGTGCCAGCAGCTTTGTACGGGGGTTGGGCAATCAGCCCCAGCATTTT.

This sequence joins TRBV2 and TRBJ1-3, with D possibly matching TRBD1 (6 bases). CDR3 length: 15 amino acids. The germline V gene encodes CDR1 SNHLY and CDR2 FYNNEI. Deletions cut 4 bases from V and 1 base from J, with 11 bases between. CDR3 amino acids: CASSGNRASGNTIYF. The CDR3 DNA reads as TGTGCCAGCAGTGGTAACAGGGCATCTGGAAACACCATATATTTT.

This clone has a single count. This sample includes further DNA sequences coding for the same CDR3. The chain carries TRBV30 and TRBJ1-5; unclear D gene. V lost 0 bases to trimming and J lost 0 bases, with 3 bases between them. Germline CDR1 reads GTSNPN; CDR2 reads SVGIG (reference sequence). This CDR3 has 13 residues. CDR3 amino acids: CAWSVSSNQPQHF. The CDR3 DNA reads as TGTGCCTGGAGTGTAAGTAGCAATCAGCCCCAGCATTTT.

V usage is TRBV19 and J usage is TRBJ1-6; no clear D gene. This CDR3 has 13 amino acids. CDR1 and CDR2 (germline): LNHDA, SQIVND (reference sequence). Trimming cost V 6 bases and J 6 bases, with 9 bases left between them. The CDR3: CASSTNGNSPLHF. The CDR3 region has the DNA TGTGCCAGTAGCACCAATGGTAATTCACCCCTCCACTTT.

This chain uses TRBV5-6 with TRBJ2-2; either TRBD1 or TRBD2 may fit D (5 bases each). This CDR3 has 15 amino acids. V was cut by 4 bases and J by 4 bases, with 14 bases left in between. CDR1 and CDR2 (germline): SGHDT, YYEEEE. The CDR3: CASSRGPSTTGELFF. The CDR3 DNA follows: TGTGCCAGCAGCCGGGGCCCCAGCACCACCGGGGAGCTGTTTTTT. The variable domain in full, completed from reference TRBV5-6 and TRBJ2-2, reads DAGVTQSPTHLIKTRGQQVTLRCSPKSGHDTVSWYQQALGQGPQFIFQYYEEEERQRGNFPDRFSGHQFPNYSSELNVNALLLGDSALYLCASSRGPSTTGELFFGEGSRLTVL.

V usage is TRBV3-1 (or the pseudogene TRBV3-2) and J usage is TRBJ1-2; D is perhaps TRBD1 (5 bases). The CDR3 spans 12 residues. From germline, CDR1 is LGHDT and CDR2 YNNKEL (reference sequence). Trimming shortened V by 4 bases and J by 4 bases, and 7 bases separated the two germline ends. The CDR3 sequence: CASSPGAYGYTF. The DNA of the CDR3 is TGTGCCAGCAGCCCCGGGGCCTATGGCTACACCTTC.

V and J are TRBV19 and TRBJ1-5; perhaps TRBD1 as D (5 bases). Germline values: CDR1 LNHDA, CDR2 SQIVND (reference sequence). This CDR3 spans 16 amino acids. Trimming removed 7 bases at V and 7 bases at J, with 23 bases between. The CDR3 coding sequence is TGTGCCAGTAACGTTATGGGGACCGGTAATTGGCAGCCCCAGCATTTT. It encodes CASNVMGTGNWQPQHF.

Only one count was recorded for this clone. The chain employs TRBV9 and TRBJ1-5; D remains ambiguous. The germline V and J ends were trimmed by 0 bases and 6 bases, with 10 bases remaining between them. The CDR3 loop spans 14 amino acids. CDR1 and CDR2 from the germline V gene are SGDLS and YYNGEE. The CDR3 region is CASSVGFKGQPQHF. CDR3 DNA sequence: TGTGCCAGCAGCGTAGGATTCAAGGGTCAGCCCCAGCATTTT. Full variable domain (remainder filled in from reference TRBV9 and TRBJ1-5): DSGVTQTPKHLITATGQRVTLRCSPRSGDLSVYWYQQSLDQGLQFLIQYYNGEERAKGNILERFSAQQFPDLHSELNLSSLELGDSALYFCASSVGFKGQPQHFGDGTRLSIL.

This sequence joins TRBV18 and TRBJ1-4; D unclear. The V gene's germline CDR1 is KGHSH and CDR2 LQKENI. V was shortened by 1 base and J by 8 bases, with 17 bases between the two germline ends. The CDR3 length is 16 residues. In DNA, the CDR3 is TGTGCCAGCTCACCACGCGAACCGGGCCACGGGGAAAAACTGTTTTTT. Its protein product is CASSPREPGHGEKLFF.

The chain links TRBV5-1 to TRBJ2-7; D not certain. The germline V gene encodes CDR1 SGHRS and CDR2 YFSETQ. CDR3 length equals 13 residues. The ends were cut back, 4 bases at V and 4 bases at J, with 12 bases in the middle. The CDR3 DNA sequence: TGCGCCAGCAGCCTATCTTTGAGTTACGAGCAGTACTTC. Its translation: CASSLSLSYEQYF.

V is TRBV4-1 and J is TRBJ1-1; D is unclear. Germline CDR1 MGHRA, CDR2 YSYEKL. The CDR3 length is 15 residues. With 3 bases removed from V and 3 bases from J, the gap between germline ends came to 14 bases. The DNA of the CDR3 is TGCGCCAGCAGCCAGAGTGACACCTACGACACTGAAGCTTTCTTT. Its translation is CASSQSDTYDTEAFF.

This chain connects TRBV2 to TRBJ1-2; D is undetermined. Germline V gene lookup returns CDR1 SNHLY and CDR2 FYNNEI. The CDR3 length is 15 residues. Trimming removed 3 bases from V and 10 bases from J, with 21 bases in between. The CDR3 nucleotides are TGTGCCAGCAGTGAGACGGGCGGAGCCCTATGGCCCTACACCTTC. As protein: CASSETGGALWPYTF.

The chain links TRBV9 to TRBJ1-3; D gene uncertain. The CDR3 is made up of 15 amino acids. Per the germline V gene, CDR1 is SGDLS and CDR2 is YYNGEE. V lost 0 bases to trimming and J lost 2 bases, with 9 bases between them. CDR3 amino acids: CASSVGHVAGNTIYF. The DNA for the CDR3 is TGTGCCAGCAGCGTAGGACACGTAGCTGGAAACACCATATATTTT.

The J gene is TRBJ1-5, the V gene TRBV6-6; 7 nucleotides line up with TRBD1. From germline, CDR1 is MNHNY and CDR2 SVGAGI (reference sequence). Losses at the gene ends were 7 bases for V and 3 bases for J; bases not matched to a gene: 6. CDR3 length: 14 residues. The CDR3 reads CASTRQGDNQPQHF. In DNA form, the CDR3 reads TGTGCCAGCACTAGACAGGGCGACAATCAGCCCCAGCATTTT.

The genes are TRBV3-1 (or the pseudogene TRBV3-2) and TRBJ2-3, with 8 positions matching TRBD2. The CDR3 extends over 16 amino acids. Germline trimming cut 4 bases from V and 4 bases from J; bases unmatched to any gene: 10. Germline V gives CDR1 LGHDT, CDR2 YNNKEL (reference sequence). The CDR3 DNA sequence: TGTGCCAGCAGCCTTTCAGCGGGGGAGCAGGCAGATACGCAGTATTTT. As protein: CASSLSAGEQADTQYF.

The chain employs TRBV7-8 and TRBJ1-6; 7 nucleotides agree with TRBD1. The CDR3 consists of 15 residues. V shed 5 bases, J shed 9 bases, and the junction held 10 bases outside the gene matches. Germline CDR1 reads SGHVS; CDR2 reads FQNEAQ. CDR3 loop: CASSPNDRVPSPLHF. CDR3 nucleotides: TGTGCCAGCAGCCCAAATGACAGGGTACCTTCACCCCTCCACTTT. The full variable domain, rest sourced from reference TRBV7-8 and TRBJ1-6, is GAGVSQSPRYKVAKRGQDVALRCDPISGHVSLFWYQQALGQGPEFLTYFQNEAQLDKSGLPSDRFFAERPEGSVSTLKIQRTQQEDSAVYLCASSPNDRVPSPLHFGNGTRLTVT.

This chain connects TRBV19 to TRBJ2-7; the D gene is possibly TRBD2 (5 bases). The CDR3 covers 13 residues. Germline V CDR1 and CDR2: LNHDA, SQIVND (reference sequence). V lost 5 bases, J lost 6 bases, and 14 bases lay in between. CDR3 coding DNA: TGTGCCAGTAGTCCGGGAAATATTTTCGAGCAGTACTTC. Protein sequence: CASSPGNIFEQYF. The full variable domain, in which reference TRBV19 and TRBJ2-7 provide the parts outside the CDR3, is DGGITQSPKYLFRKEGQNVTLSCEQNLNHDAMYWYRQDPGQGLRLIYYSQIVNDFQKGDIAEGYSVSREKKESFPLTVTSAQKNPTAFYLCASSPGNIFEQYFGPGTRLTVT.

CDR3 sequence reads: CASSQVNRGNTEAFF. CDR3 DNA: TGCGCCAGCAGCCAAGTTAATCGGGGGAACACTGAAGCTTTCTTT. This chain uses TRBV4-3 with TRBJ1-1; D gene unclear. The V gene's germline CDR1 is LGHNA and CDR2 YSLEER. The CDR3 consists of 15 residues. Trimming pared 1 base from V and 1 base from J, leaving 10 bases between.

The CDR3, as DNA: TGCGCCAGCAGCCAAGTTCAGGGGTACAATGAGCAGTTCTTC. Translated: CASSQVQGYNEQFF. This rearrangement joins TRBV4-1 to TRBJ2-1, with D possibly being TRBD1 (6 bases). This CDR3 spans 14 amino acids. Trimming stripped 1 base from V and 4 bases from J, with 8 bases between. Germline CDR1 reads MGHRA; CDR2 reads YSYEKL.